Sequencing of this TCR beta chain was carried out in a study of blood T cell repertoires in COVID-19. About the study: COVID-19 samples from acute and convalescent phases originated in the United States, Italy and Spain. T cells, B-cell-depleted T cells, or PBMCs supplied cDNA or gDNA.

It was during active infection that Seattle patients were enrolled and then longitudinally followed. Authors' data handling: Amplification with reference gene primers provided the estimates of nucleated cell counts. TCRdb's copy holds only in-frame clones and misses some; the assay was immunoSEQ multiplex PCR. That table is the source of V, J and clone size, and D and trimming were worked out from the DNA. Of a few hundred thousand clones listed, around 89% are singletons. The CDR3 is 14 amino acids. Germline V CDR1 and CDR2: SQVTM, ANQGSEA. V dropped 4 bases and J dropped 7 bases, with 17 bases sitting between them.

The V call is TRBV29-1, the J call TRBJ1-5; D is uncertain. Sequencing input: peripheral blood. This TCR was sampled from a woman in her 30s with COVID-19, enrolled during active disease. The CDR3 sequence: CSVVEAAGHQPQHF. CDR3 nucleotide sequence: TGCAGCGTTGTTGAGGCAGCGGGCCACCAGCCCCAGCATTTT. The full variable domain, with the rest looked up from reference TRBV29-1 and TRBJ1-5, is SAVISQKPSRDICQRGTSLTIQCQVDSQVTMMFWYRQQPGQSLTLIATANQGSEATYESGFVIDKFPISRPNLTFSTLTVSNMSPEDSSIYLCSVVEAAGHQPQHFGDGTRLSIL.